A selection of T cell receptor beta chains follows, all from one sample in a study of CD8 T cells in Susac syndrome. A single record per CDR3 protein comes from TCRdb applying MiXCR to the immunoSEQ multiplex PCR reads. The sample lists about 280,000 distinct CDR3 sequences; around 84% were seen once. Sequenced sample: CD8+ T cells from PBMCs. Source of these receptors: a human donor with multiple sclerosis. CDR3s include the opening cysteine and the closing phenylalanine or tryptophan. D genes are given only for firm matches. Clone size is stated in some rows and not others, as once, few, many or a class when expanded.

cdr3_aa	cdr3_nt	clone_size	v_call	d_call	j_call
CSAHQRSSYNEQFF	TGCAGTGCTCACCAGCGGAGCTCCTACAATGAGCAGTTCTTC	.	TRBV20-1	.	TRBJ2-1
CASSPRTALLNTEAFF	TGTGCCAGCAGCCCGAGGACAGCGCTCTTGAACACTGAAGCTTTCTTT	.	TRBV14	.	TRBJ1-1
CASSYPRDSINTGELFF	TGTGCCAGCAGTTACCCCCGGGACTCAATTAACACCGGGGAGCTGTTTTTT	.	TRBV6-5	.	TRBJ2-2
CASSDRGLGYGYTF	TGTGCCAGCAGTGACAGGGGGCTCGGCTATGGCTACACCTTC	.	TRBV27	TRBD1	TRBJ1-2
CASSQDEAGGSYEQYF	TGTGCCAGCAGCCAAGATGAGGCGGGAGGTTCCTACGAGCAGTACTTC	once	TRBV4-2	TRBD2	TRBJ2-7
CASSPGSGLAGEGAKNIQYF	TGTGCCAGCAGCCCAGGCTCGGGACTAGCGGGAGAGGGGGCCAAAAACATTCAGTACTTC	once	TRBV11-1	TRBD2	TRBJ2-4
CASSPWPISTGRGTEAFF	TGTGCCAGCAGCCCGTGGCCAATTTCGACAGGGAGGGGCACTGAAGCTTTCTTT	.	TRBV9	TRBD1	TRBJ1-1
CASSSPLAEVFQSYEQYF	TGTGCCAGCAGCTCCCCCCTAGCGGAAGTCTTCCAATCCTACGAGCAGTACTTC	.	TRBV11-2	TRBD2	TRBJ2-7
CSVEGRAEQYF	TGCAGCGTTGAGGGCAGGGCCGAGCAGTACTTC	.	TRBV29-1	.	TRBJ2-7
CASSGAPYNEQFF	TGTGCCAGCAGCGGGGCCCCATACAATGAGCAGTTCTTC	.	TRBV28	.	TRBJ2-1
CARVGLEAFF	TGTGCCAGGGTGGGACTTGAAGCTTTCTTT	.	TRBV2	.	TRBJ1-1
CASSQDHRTDSNQPQHF	TGTGCCAGCAGCCAAGATCACCGGACAGATAGCAATCAGCCCCAGCATTTT	.	TRBV3-1	.	TRBJ1-5
CASSLGTGGAVGPQHF	TGTGCCAGCAGCTTAGGGACAGGGGGCGCGGTAGGGCCCCAGCATTTT	.	TRBV7-6	TRBD1	TRBJ1-5
CASSLGSYNSPLHF	TGTGCCAGCAGTTTAGGCTCCTATAATTCACCCCTCCACTTT	.	TRBV12-3/TRBV12-4	.	TRBJ1-6
CASRGIGSGRAADTQYF	TGTGCCAGCAGGGGGATAGGTAGCGGGAGAGCCGCAGATACGCAGTATTTT	.	TRBV12-3/TRBV12-4	TRBD2	TRBJ2-3
CATSTSRDREKGTEAFF	TGTGCCACCAGCACCTCACGGGACAGGGAAAAAGGCACTGAAGCTTTCTTT	.	TRBV15	TRBD1	TRBJ1-1
CASSSHRGRTGELFF	TGTGCCAGCAGTTCACACAGGGGGAGGACCGGGGAGCTGTTTTTT	.	TRBV6-5	TRBD1	TRBJ2-2
CASSRGLAGVRQESYEQYF	TGTGCCAGCAGCCGGGGACTAGCGGGAGTTAGGCAAGAATCCTACGAGCAGTACTTC	.	TRBV5-8	TRBD2	TRBJ2-7
CASSFRLAETQETQYF	TGCGCCAGCAGCTTCCGGCTAGCGGAGACCCAAGAGACCCAGTACTTC	.	TRBV4-1	TRBD2	TRBJ2-5
CASSVEPGGYTF	TGTGCCAGCAGCGTCGAACCCGGTGGCTACACCTTC	.	TRBV9	.	TRBJ1-2
CASSENKASAGGGTGELFF	TGTGCCAGCAGTGAAAATAAGGCATCAGCGGGAGGGGGTACCGGGGAGCTGTTTTTT	.	TRBV6-1	TRBD2	TRBJ2-2
CASSRVGQPTGANVLTF	TGTGCCAGCAGTCGAGTGGGACAGCCGACTGGGGCCAACGTCCTGACTTTC	.	TRBV28	TRBD1	TRBJ2-6
CASTPFSGSKGEQYF	TGTGCCAGCACCCCCTTTAGCGGGAGTAAGGGGGAGCAGTACTTC	.	TRBV6-6	TRBD2	TRBJ2-7
CASSPGGGTGNEKLFF	TGTGCCAGCAGCCCCGGGGGGGGGACAGGGAATGAAAAACTGTTTTTT	.	TRBV25-1	TRBD1	TRBJ1-4
CASSLRSSSGYNEQFF	TGTGCCAGCAGCTTACGTTCGTCTAGCGGATACAATGAGCAGTTCTTC	.	TRBV7-6	TRBD2	TRBJ2-1
CASTNRGSNQPQHF	TGTGCCAGCACCAACAGGGGTAGCAATCAGCCCCAGCATTTT	.	TRBV28	TRBD1	TRBJ1-5
CASSPPRGATEAFF	TGCGCCAGCAGCCCCCCTCGGGGGGCGACTGAAGCTTTCTTT	.	TRBV4-1	.	TRBJ1-1
CASSSDRGYQPQHF	TGTGCCAGCAGCAGCGACAGGGGGTATCAGCCCCAGCATTTT	.	TRBV7-9	TRBD1	TRBJ1-5
CASSEWTGKTTEAFF	TGTGCCAGCAGCGAATGGACAGGGAAAACCACTGAAGCTTTCTTT	.	TRBV14	TRBD1	TRBJ1-1
CASSQLAGVRDEQFF	TGTGCCAGCAGCCAACTAGCGGGAGTTAGGGATGAGCAGTTCTTC	.	TRBV6-1	TRBD2	TRBJ2-1
CASSEGAASLTDTQYF	TGTGCCAGCAGTGAGGGGGCCGCTAGCCTCACAGATACGCAGTATTTT	.	TRBV25-1	.	TRBJ2-3